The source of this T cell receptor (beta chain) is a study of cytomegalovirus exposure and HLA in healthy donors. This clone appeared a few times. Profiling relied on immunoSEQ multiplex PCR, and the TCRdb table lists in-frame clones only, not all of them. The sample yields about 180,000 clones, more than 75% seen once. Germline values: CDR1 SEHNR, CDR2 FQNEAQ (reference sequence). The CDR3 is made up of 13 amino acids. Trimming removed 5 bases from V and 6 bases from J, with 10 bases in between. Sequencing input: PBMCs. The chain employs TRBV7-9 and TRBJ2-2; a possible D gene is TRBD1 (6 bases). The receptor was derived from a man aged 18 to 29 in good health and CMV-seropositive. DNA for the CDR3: TGTGCCAGCAGCCGGACAGCGGCCGGGGAGCTGTTTTTT. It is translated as CASSRTAAGELFF.